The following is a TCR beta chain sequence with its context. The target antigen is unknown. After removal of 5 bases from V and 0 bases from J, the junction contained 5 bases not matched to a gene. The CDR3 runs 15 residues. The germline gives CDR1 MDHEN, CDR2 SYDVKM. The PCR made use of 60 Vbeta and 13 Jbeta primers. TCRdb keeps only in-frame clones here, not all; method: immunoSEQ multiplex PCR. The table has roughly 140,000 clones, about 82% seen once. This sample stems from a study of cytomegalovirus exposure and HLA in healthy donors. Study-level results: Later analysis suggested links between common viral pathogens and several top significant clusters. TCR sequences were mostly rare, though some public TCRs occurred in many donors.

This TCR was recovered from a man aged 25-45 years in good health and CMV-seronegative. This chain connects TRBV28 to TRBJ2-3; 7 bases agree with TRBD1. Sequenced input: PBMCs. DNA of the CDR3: TGTGCCAGCAGTCATGGACAGGAGAGCACAGATACGCAGTATTTT. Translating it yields CASSHGQESTDTQYF.